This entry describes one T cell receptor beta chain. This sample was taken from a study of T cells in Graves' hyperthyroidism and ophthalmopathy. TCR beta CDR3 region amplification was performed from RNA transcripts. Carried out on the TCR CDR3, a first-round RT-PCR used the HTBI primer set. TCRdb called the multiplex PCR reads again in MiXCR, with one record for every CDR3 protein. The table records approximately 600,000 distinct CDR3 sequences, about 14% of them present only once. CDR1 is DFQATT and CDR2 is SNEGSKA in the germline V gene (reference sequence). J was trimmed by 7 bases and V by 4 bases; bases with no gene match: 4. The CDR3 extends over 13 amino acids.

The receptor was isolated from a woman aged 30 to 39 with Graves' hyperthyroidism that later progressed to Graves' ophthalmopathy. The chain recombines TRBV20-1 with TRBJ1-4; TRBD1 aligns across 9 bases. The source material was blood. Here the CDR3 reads CSATRTGVEKLFF. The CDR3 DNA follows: TGCAGTGCTACGCGGACAGGGGTTGAAAAACTGTTTTTT.